A selection of T cell receptor beta chains follows, all from one sample in a study of blood T cell repertoires in COVID-19. Only in-frame clones appear in the TCRdb table, and some are missing; sequencing was by immunoSEQ multiplex PCR. Among around 150,000 clones listed, approximately 90% were seen once. Sequenced sample: peripheral blood. These receptor sequences come from a man aged 18 to 29 with acute or convalescent COVID-19. Both conserved end residues are part of each CDR3. Each record gives: D gene, CDR3 length, V gene, clone size, J gene, CDR3 protein, CDR3 DNA. D genes are given only for firm matches. Clone size is stated in some rows and not others, as once, few, many or a class when expanded.

-	14	TRBV2	-	TRBJ1-5	CASSLRDMYQPQHF	TGTGCCAGCAGCCTCCGGGACATGTATCAGCCCCAGCATTTT
TRBD2	15	TRBV28	-	TRBJ2-2	CASSLGSLAGGELFF	TGTGCCAGCAGTTTAGGGTCGCTAGCGGGAGGGGAGCTGTTTTTT
TRBD2	19	TRBV7-9	-	TRBJ2-1	CASSGAGLAGGPLVNEQFF	TGTGCCAGCAGCGGAGCGGGACTAGCGGGGGGCCCACTCGTGAATGAGCAGTTCTTC
-	17	TRBV6-2/TRBV6-3	-	TRBJ1-2	CASSTSITGKRVYGYTF	TGTGCCAGCAGTACCTCTATAACAGGGAAGAGAGTCTATGGCTACACCTTC
TRBD1	14	TRBV19	-	TRBJ2-3	CASQRQGSTDTQYF	TGTGCCAGTCAACGACAGGGGAGCACAGATACGCAGTATTTT
TRBD2	15	TRBV7-6	-	TRBJ2-7	CASSLDPGGQDEQYF	TGTGCCAGCAGCTTAGATCCGGGGGGGCAGGACGAGCAGTACTTC
-	12	TRBV12-3/TRBV12-4	-	TRBJ1-1	CASTPRENEAFF	TGTGCCAGCACCCCTCGAGAAAATGAAGCTTTCTTT
TRBD1	13	TRBV18	-	TRBJ2-5	CASSQTGWETQYF	TGTGCCAGCTCACAGACAGGGTGGGAGACCCAGTACTTC
-	20	TRBV2	few	TRBJ1-1	CASVPMVDSPAALRNTEAFF	TGTGCCAGCGTCCCCATGGTGGACAGCCCTGCAGCCCTTCGAAACACTGAAGCTTTCTTT
-	16	TRBV14	-	TRBJ1-3	CASSQVASGFGNTIYF	TGTGCCAGCAGCCAAGTCGCTTCAGGGTTTGGAAACACCATATATTTT
TRBD1	14	TRBV6-5	-	TRBJ1-3	CASSSGQGGNTIYF	TGTGCCAGCAGTTCGGGACAGGGTGGAAACACCATATATTTT
-	15	TRBV5-4	-	TRBJ2-2	CASSLGGANTGELFF	TGTGCCAGCAGCTTGGGGGGAGCGAACACCGGGGAGCTGTTTTTT
TRBD1	18	TRBV24-1	-	TRBJ1-3	CATSGGPRTGDSGNTIYF	TGTGCCACCAGCGGGGGGCCCAGGACAGGGGACTCTGGAAACACCATATATTTT
TRBD2	16	TRBV2	-	TRBJ2-5	CASSEQLAGVVETQYF	TGTGCCAGCAGTGAACAACTAGCGGGAGTTGTAGAGACCCAGTACTTC
TRBD2	16	TRBV30	-	TRBJ2-1	CAWSITRTSGRAEEFF	TGTGCCTGGAGTATTACGCGGACTAGCGGGAGGGCCGAGGAGTTCTTC
-	13	TRBV2	-	TRBJ2-1	CASSGQEYNEQFF	TGTGCCAGCAGTGGACAGGAATACAATGAGCAGTTCTTC
-	14	TRBV6-1	once	TRBJ1-2	CASSEEGGGYGYTF	TGTGCCAGCAGCGAAGAGGGGGGGGGCTATGGCTACACCTTC
TRBD1	18	TRBV10-1	-	TRBJ1-5	CASRTNRDRGLGNQPQHF	TGCGCCAGCAGAACAAACCGGGACAGGGGTTTGGGCAATCAGCCCCAGCATTTT
-	15	TRBV5-1	-	TRBJ1-3	CASSYDWSSGNTIYF	TGCGCCAGCAGCTATGACTGGAGCTCTGGAAACACCATATATTTT
-	16	TRBV11-2	-	TRBJ1-1	CASSLKGAGPNTEAFF	TGTGCCAGCAGCTTAAAAGGGGCCGGGCCGAACACTGAAGCTTTCTTT
TRBD1	16	TRBV5-6	-	TRBJ1-5	CASSFRSGTGIQPQHF	TGTGCCAGCAGCTTTAGGTCCGGGACAGGGATTCAGCCCCAGCATTTT
TRBD2	20	TRBV27	-	TRBJ2-2	CASSPISGLAGGSGTGELFF	TGTGCCAGCAGTCCGATCTCTGGACTAGCGGGAGGGTCAGGCACCGGGGAGCTGTTTTTT
-	17	TRBV14	-	TRBJ2-2	CASSQVYHRSNTGELFF	TGTGCCAGCAGCCAAGTTTACCACAGGTCGAACACCGGGGAGCTGTTTTTT
-	16	TRBV4-2	-	TRBJ1-5	CASSQADSNSNQPQHF	TGTGCCAGCAGCCAAGCAGACAGTAATAGCAATCAGCCCCAGCATTTT
-	16	TRBV27	-	TRBJ2-7	CASSFLGNDRIYEQYF	TGTGCCAGCAGTTTTCTTGGTAATGACAGGATCTACGAGCAGTACTTC
-	17	TRBV7-9	-	TRBJ2-7	CASSLSPTGRTTYEQYF	TGTGCCAGCAGCTTATCTCCTACAGGGCGTACAACCTACGAGCAGTACTTC
-	14	TRBV7-8	few	TRBJ2-1	CASSFQGFYNEQFF	TGTGCCAGCAGCTTCCAGGGTTTCTACAATGAGCAGTTCTTC
-	13	TRBV19	-	TRBJ1-5	CASKDRGNQPQHF	TGTGCCAGTAAGGATCGGGGCAATCAGCCCCAGCATTTT
TRBD1	14	TRBV6-5	-	TRBJ1-4	CASSYGDRDEKLFF	TGTGCCAGCAGTTACGGGGACAGGGATGAAAAACTGTTTTTT
TRBD1	14	TRBV10-2	-	TRBJ2-1	CASSPTGSYNEQFF	TGCGCCAGCAGCCCGACAGGGAGCTACAATGAGCAGTTCTTC
TRBD1	15	TRBV28	-	TRBJ2-1	CAINTGEGSYNEQFF	TGTGCCATCAATACAGGGGAAGGATCCTACAATGAGCAGTTCTTC
-	13	TRBV27	-	TRBJ1-1	CASSLRGGTEAFF	TGTGCCAGCAGTTTAAGGGGGGGAACTGAAGCTTTCTTT
TRBD1	16	TRBV5-1	-	TRBJ2-5	CASSLEGNRGTETQYF	TGCGCCAGCAGCCTGGAAGGGAACAGGGGGACCGAGACCCAGTACTTC
-	14	TRBV6-2/TRBV6-3	-	TRBJ1-2	CASSFPGVDYGYTF	TGTGCCAGCAGTTTCCCAGGGGTCGATTATGGCTACACCTTC
-	16	TRBV3-1/TRBV3-2	-	TRBJ2-7	CASSQAHGGNSYEQYF	TGTGCCAGCAGCCAAGCCCACGGAGGGAACTCCTACGAGCAGTACTTC
-	13	TRBV5-4	-	TRBJ2-7	CASRRTEDYEQYF	TGTGCCAGCCGTCGGACAGAAGACTACGAGCAGTACTTC
TRBD2	15	TRBV18	-	TRBJ2-7	CASSPPGLVSYEQYF	TGTGCCAGCTCACCCCCGGGACTAGTCTCCTACGAGCAGTACTTC
-	14	TRBV2	-	TRBJ1-2	CASWWLGSGSGYTF	TGTGCCAGCTGGTGGCTCGGGTCGGGTAGTGGCTACACCTTC
TRBD2	15	TRBV10-1	-	TRBJ2-3	CASSEQMAGADTQYF	TGCGCCAGCAGTGAGCAAATGGCGGGAGCAGATACGCAGTATTTT
TRBD1	14	TRBV9	-	TRBJ1-2	CASSPDRGADGYTF	TGTGCCAGCAGCCCGGACAGGGGAGCCGATGGCTACACCTTC
-	13	TRBV19	-	TRBJ1-2	CASSESTNYGYTF	TGTGCCAGTAGTGAGAGTACCAACTATGGCTACACCTTC
TRBD2	16	TRBV3-1/TRBV3-2	-	TRBJ2-1	CASSLPRTSGKDEQFF	TGTGCCAGCAGCCTTCCCCGGACTAGCGGGAAGGATGAGCAGTTCTTC
-	13	TRBV12-3/TRBV12-4	-	TRBJ2-2	CASSLRGLGELFF	TGTGCCAGCAGTTTGCGGGGCCTCGGGGAGCTGTTTTTT
TRBD1	15	TRBV27	-	TRBJ1-5	CASSWTGGGNQPQHF	TGTGCCAGCAGTTGGACAGGGGGCGGCAATCAGCCCCAGCATTTT
-	15	TRBV6-1	-	TRBJ2-6	CASSDIYPGANVLTF	TGTGCCAGCAGTGACATCTACCCTGGGGCCAACGTCCTGACTTTC
TRBD1	14	TRBV4-2	-	TRBJ2-7	CASSLRTGDYEQYF	TGTGCCAGCAGCCTCCGGACAGGCGACTACGAGCAGTACTTC
-	15	TRBV3-1/TRBV3-2	-	TRBJ1-1	CATSIFQEGRTEAFF	TGTGCCACCTCCATTTTTCAGGAGGGGAGAACTGAAGCTTTCTTT
-	13	TRBV6-5	-	TRBJ1-2	CASSYPGYYGYTF	TGTGCCAGCAGTTACCCAGGGTACTATGGCTACACCTTC
TRBD1	15	TRBV9	few	TRBJ2-7	CASSPYRDSSYEQYF	TGTGCCAGCAGCCCGTATCGGGACAGCTCCTACGAGCAGTACTTC
TRBD2	15	TRBV5-1	-	TRBJ2-3	CASCGTSGSTDTQYF	TGCGCCAGCTGCGGGACTAGCGGATCCACAGATACGCAGTATTTT
-	14	TRBV1	few	TRBJ1-1	CTSSQGTVNTEAFF	TGCACCAGCAGCCAGGGTACAGTGAACACTGAAGCTTTCTTT
TRBD2	17	TRBV7-9	-	TRBJ2-5	CASSSGLAGGHGETQYF	TGTGCCAGCAGCTCGGGACTAGCGGGGGGCCACGGAGAGACCCAGTACTTC
TRBD1	15	TRBV6-5	-	TRBJ2-7	CASSSTGTGVYEQYF	TGTGCCAGCAGTTCCACCGGGACAGGGGTCTACGAGCAGTACTTC
TRBD2	15	TRBV5-8	-	TRBJ2-3	CASSFLITSGDTQYF	TGTGCCAGCAGCTTCTTAATAACTAGCGGAGATACGCAGTATTTT
-	12	TRBV12-3/TRBV12-4	-	TRBJ2-7	CASTYGVYEQYF	TGTGCCAGCACTTACGGGGTTTACGAGCAGTACTTC
TRBD1	17	TRBV19	-	TRBJ1-5	CASSPGTGGFSNQPQHF	TGTGCCAGTAGTCCGGGGACAGGGGGCTTTAGCAATCAGCCCCAGCATTTT
TRBD2	16	TRBV24-1	-	TRBJ2-1	CATSDFSGSSYNEQFF	TGTGCCACCAGTGATTTTAGCGGGAGCTCCTACAATGAGCAGTTCTTC
-	15	TRBV21-1	-	TRBJ2-2	CASSKTSSDTGELFF	TGTGCCAGCAGCAAGACTAGCTCGGACACCGGGGAGCTGTTTTTT
-	14	TRBV27	-	TRBJ1-6	CASSSHSRDSPLHF	TGTGCCAGCAGTTCGCATAGCAGGGATTCACCCCTCCACTTT
TRBD1	14	TRBV5-1	-	TRBJ1-3	CASSPGQVGNTIYF	TGCGCCAGCAGCCCAGGACAGGTTGGAAACACCATATATTTT